Each of the 29 T cell receptor beta chains below was sequenced from the same sample in a study of blood T cell repertoires in COVID-19 (dated by TCRdb to the early 2020s). Libraries came from the immunoSEQ multiplex PCR assay. As stored in TCRdb, this immuneACCESS dataset retains in-frame rearrangements with V and J assigned. A fraction of the clones does not appear; measured against another copy, unresolved V genes explain less than half of the discrepancy, and the remainder lacks a known reason. Counted in this sample were some 210,000 clones; approximately 85% of them appeared once. 7.6% of the sample is taken by the ten largest. The sequencing input was peripheral blood. These receptors all stem from a woman aged 50 to 60 with active or convalescent COVID-19.

CDR3 sequence reads: CASSLTLAGAGELFF. The CDR3 DNA reads TGTGCCAGCAGCTTGACGCTAGCGGGAGCCGGGGAGCTGTTTTTT. The chain links TRBV5-6 to TRBJ2-2, with 10 bases aligning to TRBD2. Looked up from germline, CDR1 is SGHDT and CDR2 is YYEEEE. With V trimmed by 1 base and J by 6 bases, 3 bases remained unmatched. This CDR3 is 15 amino acids long. Looking up the rest from reference TRBV5-6 and TRBJ2-2 gives the full variable domain: DAGVTQSPTHLIKTRGQQVTLRCSPKSGHDTVSWYQQALGQGPQFIFQYYEEEERQRGNFPDRFSGHQFPNYSSELNVNALLLGDSALYLCASSLTLAGAGELFFGEGSRLTVL.

This clone was detected only a few times. The CDR3 reads CAWSVLRGNGYTF. The CDR3 DNA reads as TGTGCCTGGAGTGTACTTAGAGGGAACGGCTACACCTTC. The rearrangement uses TRBV30 and TRBJ1-2; no reliable D call. The V end lost 0 bases, the J end lost 8 bases, and 13 bases lay between the germline ends. In germline, CDR1 is GTSNPN, CDR2 SVGIG (reference sequence). CDR3 size: 13 residues.

This clone came up many times. Other DNA sequences within the sample encode an identical CDR3. The chain has TRBV24-1 and TRBJ2-1, with D perhaps matching TRBD1 (5 bases). This CDR3 is built from 11 residues. V was cut by 11 bases and J by 7 bases, with 11 bases left in between. Per the germline V gene, CDR1 is KGHDR and CDR2 is SFDVKD. The DNA for the CDR3 is TGTGCCATCCAACAGGAGAATGAGCAGTTCTTC. The encoded protein is CAIQQENEQFF.

The DNA for the CDR3 is TGTGCCAGCAGCCAAGCGGGAAACAATCAGCCCCAGCATTTT. Protein sequence: CASSQAGNNQPQHF. The chain is built from TRBV4-2 and TRBJ1-5; D gene unclear. CDR1 LGHNA and CDR2 YNFKEQ come from the germline V gene. CDR3 length: 14 amino acids. V was clipped by 1 base and J by 3 bases, with 7 bases between them.

The CDR3 DNA sequence: TGTGCCAGCAGTTTTGCACTAGCGGGGAGCTCCTACGAGCAGTACTTC. Its protein product is CASSFALAGSSYEQYF. This chain connects TRBV28 to TRBJ2-7, with 10 bases that match TRBD2. The V gene end was trimmed by 3 bases and the J gene end by 0 bases; junction bases not matched to a gene: 5. Per germline, CDR1 MDHEN and CDR2 SYDVKM. This CDR3 contains 16 residues.

In DNA form, the CDR3 reads TGCGCCAGCAGCTTGGCGAGCGGGAGGATGGTAGATGAGCAGTTCTTC. It translates to CASSLASGRMVDEQFF. The chain employs TRBV5-1 and TRBJ2-1, with 9 bases matching TRBD2. V lost 0 bases to trimming and J lost 8 bases; unmatched junction nucleotides: 9. The CDR3 loop spans 16 amino acids. The germline gives CDR1 SGHRS, CDR2 YFSETQ.

The CDR3 DNA reads as TGTGCCAGCTCACCTAACCAGGCGGGGTTGGCAACTAATGAAAAACTGTTTTTT. It translates to CASSPNQAGLATNEKLFF. V usage is TRBV18 and J usage is TRBJ1-4; D unclear. Germline loops: CDR1 KGHSH, CDR2 LQKENI. The CDR3 is 18 residues long. V was pared by 3 bases and J by 0 bases, with 17 bases between.

The rearrangement uses TRBV6-5 and TRBJ1-1, with a weak D call TRBD1 (6 bases). V was shortened by 7 bases and J by 1 base, with 10 bases between the two germline ends. Germline CDR1 reads MNHEY; CDR2 reads SVGAGI. This CDR3 is built from 13 residues. The CDR3 nucleotides are TGTGCCAGCAAGAAGACAGGGAACACTGAAGCTTTCTTT. Residues: CASKKTGNTEAFF.

The chain recombines TRBV4-2 with TRBJ2-3; TRBD2 matches 7 bases. After removal of 5 bases from V and 4 bases from J, the junction contained 12 bases not matched to a gene. Germline V gives CDR1 LGHNA, CDR2 YNFKEQ. The CDR3 contains 16 residues. CDR3 region: CASSKQAGEAPDTQYF. The DNA of the CDR3 is TGTGCCAGCAGCAAACAGGCGGGGGAGGCCCCAGATACGCAGTATTTT.

This rearrangement joins TRBV2 to TRBJ1-3; unclear D gene. V lost 1 base to trimming and J lost 4 bases, with 11 bases between them. Germline loops: CDR1 SNHLY, CDR2 FYNNEI. The CDR3 sequence is 15 residues long. CDR3 amino acids: CASSEGIGAGNTIYF. The CDR3 DNA is TGTGCCAGCAGTGAAGGTATAGGAGCAGGAAACACCATATATTTT.

This clone was detected a few times. The V and J genes are TRBV19 and TRBJ1-2; D unclear. In germline, CDR1 is LNHDA, CDR2 SQIVND (reference sequence). The CDR3 has 15 residues. V lost 5 bases and J lost 2, with 15 bases in between. The CDR3 region is CASSPLAGGNYGYTF. Here the CDR3 DNA reads TGTGCCAGTAGTCCCCTCGCCGGAGGGAACTATGGCTACACCTTC.

V and J are TRBV19 and TRBJ1-3; TRBD1 agrees at 8 bases. V lost 4 bases to trimming and J lost 4 bases; unmatched junction nucleotides: 3. The CDR3 has 14 residues. CDR1 LNHDA and CDR2 SQIVND come from the germline V gene (reference sequence). The CDR3 sequence is CASSRQGFGNTIYF. CDR3 coding DNA: TGTGCCAGTAGTAGACAGGGGTTCGGAAACACCATATATTTT.

The chain is built from TRBV3-1 (or the pseudogene TRBV3-2) and TRBJ2-5; TRBD2 matches at 9 bases. The V gene's germline CDR1 is LGHDT and CDR2 YNNKEL (reference sequence). Trimming at V came to 11 bases and at J to 6 bases, leaving 19 bases not matched to a gene. The CDR3 covers 16 residues. Here the CDR3 DNA reads TGTGCCGCACAACGGCGGGAGGGCCCCCGGAAGCAGACCCAGTACTTC. Protein product: CAAQRREGPRKQTQYF.

This clone appeared once. The chain uses TRBV4-1 and TRBJ1-2; 8 bases map to TRBD1. Germline V gene lookup returns CDR1 MGHRA and CDR2 YSYEKL. V dropped 0 bases and J dropped 7; count of bases not matched to a gene: 10. The CDR3 loop spans 16 amino acids. CDR3 region: CASSQEYPGGAGGYTF. The DNA of the CDR3 is TGCGCCAGCAGCCAAGAGTACCCAGGGGGCGCCGGTGGCTACACCTTC.

V gene TRBV7-6 combines with J gene TRBJ1-6; tentative D call: TRBD1 (5 bases). In germline, CDR1 is SGHVS, CDR2 FNYEAQ. The CDR3 is made up of 19 amino acids. V was pared by 1 base and J by 6 bases, with 22 bases between. The CDR3 region is CASSLGPPIQAFGNSPLHF. The CDR3 DNA is TGTGCCAGCAGCTTAGGACCACCCATACAGGCTTTTGGTAATTCACCCCTCCACTTT. The full variable domain, in which reference TRBV7-6 and TRBJ1-6 provide the parts outside the CDR3, is GAGVSQSPRYKVTKRGQDVALRCDPISGHVSLYWYRQALGQGPEFLTYFNYEAQQDKSGLPNDRFSAERPEGSISTLTIQRTEQRDSAMYRCASSLGPPIQAFGNSPLHFGNGTRLTVT.

The V and J genes are TRBV27 and TRBJ2-7, with D possibly TRBD2 on 5 matching bases. Germline CDR1 is MNHEY and CDR2 is SMNVEV (reference sequence). V was pared by 6 bases and J by 1 base, with 16 bases between. This CDR3 region has 15 residues. CDR3 nucleotide sequence: TGTGCCAGCAGCCCTCTGAGAGGGAGATCCTACGAGCAGTACTTC. It codes for CASSPLRGRSYEQYF.

As DNA, the CDR3 is TGTGCCAGCAGCCGAGCCTACAGCGGGGGGACCGGGACCACAGATACGCAGTATTTT. This translates into CASSRAYSGGTGTTDTQYF. V gene TRBV11-2 combines with J gene TRBJ2-3; TRBD2 matches at 9 bases. Germline V gene lookup returns CDR1 SGHAT and CDR2 FQNNGV. CDR3 length: 19 amino acids. Trimming at V came to 5 bases and at J to 2 bases, leaving 17 bases not matched to a gene.

The rearrangement links TRBV6-5 to TRBJ1-6; 7 bases line up with TRBD1. The V gene's germline CDR1 is MNHEY and CDR2 SVGAGI. The CDR3 totals 13 residues. The trim removed 5 bases at V and 7 bases at J, leaving 2 bases unmatched. CDR3 sequence reads: CASSRDRNSPLHF. The CDR3 bases are TGTGCCAGCAGTCGGGACAGAAATTCACCCCTCCACTTT.

This clone showed up just a few times. Other DNA sequences within the sample encode an identical CDR3. The gene calls are TRBV5-1 and TRBJ1-1, with D maybe TRBD1 (6 bases). V was shortened by 4 bases and J by 3 bases, with 10 bases between the two germline ends. CDR1 is SGHRS and CDR2 is YFSETQ in the germline V gene. The CDR3 is 13 residues long. The CDR3 here is CASSARGDTEAFF. The CDR3 DNA follows: TGCGCCAGCAGCGCCAGGGGCGACACTGAAGCTTTCTTT.

The chain recombines TRBV15 with TRBJ2-6; weak D call: TRBD1 (5 bases). This CDR3 is built from 17 residues. The germline CDR1 and CDR2 sequences are LNHNV and YYDKDF (reference sequence). V was pared by 1 base and J by 2 bases, with 12 bases between. DNA for the CDR3: TGTGCCACCAGCAGAGGGACATTGGGAACTGGGGCCAACGTCCTGACTTTC. Translating it yields CATSRGTLGTGANVLTF. Complete variable domain (other parts from reference TRBV15 and TRBJ2-6): DAMVIQNPRYQVTQFGKPVTLSCSQTLNHNVMYWYQQKSSQAPKLLFHYYDKDFNNEADTPDNFQSRRPNTSFCFLDIRSPGLGDTAMYLCATSRGTLGTGANVLTFGAGSRLTVL.

This clone was seen only a few times. The V call is TRBV5-1, the J call TRBJ2-2; a weak D match, TRBD1 (5 bases). The CDR3 is 15 amino acids. Germline assignment: CDR1 SGHRS and CDR2 YFSETQ. The V end lost 4 bases, the J end lost 1 base, and 11 bases lay between the germline ends. The chain's CDR3 is CASSPSQGNTGELFF. The CDR3 DNA sequence: TGCGCCAGCAGCCCGAGCCAGGGGAACACCGGGGAGCTGTTTTTT. Complete variable domain (other parts from reference TRBV5-1 and TRBJ2-2): KAGVTQTPRYLIKTRGQQVTLSCSPISGHRSVSWYQQTPGQGLQFLFEYFSETQRNKGNFPGRFSGRQFSNSRSEMNVSTLELGDSALYLCASSPSQGNTGELFFGEGSRLTVL.

V usage is TRBV19 and J usage is TRBJ1-5; D might be TRBD1 (5 bases). Trimming took off 3 bases at V and 5 bases at J, with 17 bases between the two ends. CDR1 and CDR2 (germline): LNHDA, SQIVND (reference sequence). The CDR3 is made up of 16 amino acids. CDR3 sequence: CASSISIGVSYQPQHF. Written as DNA, the CDR3 is TGTGCCAGTAGTATTTCCATAGGGGTTTCTTATCAGCCCCAGCATTTT.

V usage is TRBV19 and J usage is TRBJ1-3, with D possibly being TRBD1 (5 bases). Germline CDR1 is LNHDA and CDR2 is SQIVND (reference sequence). This CDR3 is built from 16 residues. Trimming took off 2 bases at V and 0 bases at J, with 11 bases between the two ends. Here the CDR3 DNA reads TGTGCCAGTAGTATATTCGTGGGGGGCTCTGGAAACACCATATATTTT. Its translation is CASSIFVGGSGNTIYF.

This clone was detected only once. J is TRBJ2-1 and V is TRBV24-1, with 11 bases matching TRBD1. V was pared by 9 bases and J by 1 base, with 13 bases of the junction left unmatched. CDR1 and CDR2 (germline): KGHDR, SFDVKD. The CDR3 sequence is 18 residues long. CDR3 sequence reads: CATSGQGALVGSYNEQFF. In nucleotides, the CDR3 is TGTGCCACCTCCGGACAGGGGGCTTTAGTTGGGTCCTACAATGAGCAGTTCTTC.

The chain joins TRBV6-6 to TRBJ1-2; D gene unclear. With 2 bases removed from V and 4 bases from J, the gap between germline ends came to 14 bases. Germline lookup yields CDR1 MNHNY and CDR2 SVGAGI (reference sequence). There are 15 residues in the CDR3. DNA for the CDR3: TGTGCCAGCAGTTACCGCGGGAGAGCCCCCTATGGCTACACCTTC. As protein: CASSYRGRAPYGYTF.

The chain combines TRBV5-1 with TRBJ1-5; D not certain. Trimming pared 0 bases from V and 4 bases from J, leaving 8 bases between. Germline assignment: CDR1 SGHRS and CDR2 YFSETQ. This CDR3 spans 14 amino acids. The CDR3 sequence is CASSLDTGNQPQHF. Here the CDR3 DNA reads TGCGCCAGCAGCTTGGATACGGGGAATCAGCCCCAGCATTTT.

The chain combines TRBV3-1 (or the pseudogene TRBV3-2) with TRBJ2-1; 7 positions match TRBD2. The junction had 18 bases not matched to a gene; V was cut back by 4 bases and J by 6 bases. Germline loops: CDR1 LGHDT, CDR2 YNNKEL (reference sequence). The CDR3 sequence is 18 residues long. CDR3 nucleotides: TGTGCCAGCAGCCCTTGGGGAATCGCGCCTAGCGGAAGCAATGAGCAGTTCTTC. Its protein product is CASSPWGIAPSGSNEQFF.

The V gene is TRBV9, the J gene TRBJ1-6; tentative D call: TRBD1 (6 bases). CDR1 is SGDLS and CDR2 is YYNGEE in the germline V gene. V lost 2 bases to trimming and J lost 10 bases, with 13 bases between them. The CDR3 contains 14 residues. In nucleotides, the CDR3 is TGTGCCAGCAGCGTCGCAGGGGCTGGATCACCCCTCCACTTT. Encoded protein: CASSVAGAGSPLHF.

The chain couples TRBV5-1 to TRBJ1-1; D is ambiguous. This CDR3 is built from 11 residues. V was pared by 5 bases and J by 10 bases, with 12 bases between. CDR1 SGHRS and CDR2 YFSETQ come from the germline V gene. Here the CDR3 DNA reads TGCGCCAGCAGTCTGGCTCTGCTAGCTTTCTTT. Its protein product is CASSLALLAFF.